The subject of this entry is one T cell receptor (beta chain). The antigen remains unidentified. The data are from a study of T cell responses to AZD1222 COVID-19 vaccine. Findings and caveats of the study: Spike-spanning, vaccine-associated CD4 TCRs were dominant at 160-218 and 743-854.

TCRdb keeps only in-frame clones here, not all; method: immunoSEQ multiplex PCR. Of around 130,000 clones listed, around nine tenths are singletons. CDR1 is LGHDT and CDR2 is YNNKEL in the germline V gene (reference sequence). The CDR3 runs to 16 residues. V lost 0 bases and J 4 bases, leaving 13 bases between the germline ends. The starting material was peripheral blood, obtained on day 0 of AZD1222 vaccination. The V and J genes are TRBV3-1 (or the pseudogene TRBV3-2) and TRBJ1-5; D unresolved. The receptor was derived from an adult in good health. CDR3 amino acids: CASSQDYGRPNQPQHF. DNA for the CDR3: TGTGCCAGCAGCCAAGATTACGGCAGGCCGAATCAGCCCCAGCATTTT.